The text below deals with one T cell receptor beta chain. Its antigen is as yet unknown. This entry is derived from a study of T cell repertoires in cytomegalovirus infection. On the study more broadly: Evidence of both CMV infection and a matching HLA type came from public TCR beta signatures. Whole-study findings and limits: Ex vivo, HLA-C-restricted CMV-specific TCR beta clonotypes prevailed over the rest of the response.

V shed 5 bases, J shed 5 bases, and the junction held 6 bases outside the gene matches. Per germline, CDR1 SGHTA and CDR2 FQGNSA. This CDR3 spans 14 amino acids. TCRdb reprocessed the reads with MiXCR, giving one entry per CDR3 protein. This table has tens of thousands of distinct CDR3 sequences, 20% to 25% appearing once. This TCR was sampled from a human donor in good health (CMV status not recorded). Some clones in this sample may be carry-over from other donors' samples. Sequenced material: CD8+ T cells from cultured PBMCs, taken from culture after CMV antigen stimulation. The chain carries TRBV7-2 and TRBJ1-2; the match to TRBD1 covers 9 bases. CDR3 bases: TGTGCCAGCAGCGATACAGGGGGCGTTTATGGCTACACCTTC. This encodes CASSDTGGVYGYTF.